This entry lists 13 T cell receptor beta chains sequenced from one sample in a study of tumor-infiltrating lymphocytes in primary liver carcinoma. Germline DNA was also extracted, with blood RNA taken from unsorted whole blood. Total RNA amounting to around 540 ng was the source from which TCR beta cDNA was made with a constant-region primer. Slightly modified ARM-PCR served as the procedure for the TCR beta libraries. These libraries came from three rounds of nested multiplex PCR. Both of the initial two PCR rounds ran for 10 cycles and employed TRBV1-TRBV30 forward primers alongside a C-beta reverse primer. TCRdb passed the multiplex PCR reads through MiXCR, listing each CDR3 protein once. This table holds approximately 300,000 distinct CDR3 sequences, 65% found once. Sequenced input: peripheral blood. The receptors stem from a man aged 40-55 years with primary liver carcinoma and hepatitis B virus infection.

The chain uses TRBV5-1 and TRBJ2-6; D possibly matches TRBD1 or TRBD2 (5 bases each). This CDR3 contains 17 residues. Deletions cut 3 bases from V and 0 bases from J, with 13 bases between. Germline CDR1 and CDR2: SGHRS and YFSETQ. The CDR3 sequence is CASSSQGPSSGANVLTF. Written as DNA, the CDR3 is TGCGCCAGCAGCTCTCAGGGACCGAGCTCTGGGGCCAACGTCCTGACTTTC.

A note on this clonotype: Since the CDR3 does not end with the conserved phenylalanine or tryptophan, this likely comes from a read error. The CDR3 region has the DNA TGTGCCAGCACTCAGGATTCCGGACAGCCCCAGCATTCT. This sequence encodes CASTQDSGQPQHS. The genes are TRBV6-6 and TRBJ1-5; D gene unclear. The V and J ends lost 7 bases and 7 bases respectively, with 14 bases between them. This CDR3 has 13 amino acids. The germline V gene has CDR1 MNHNY and CDR2 SVGAGI (reference sequence).

A note on this clonotype: A junction boundary mismatches the germline segment, possibly from a read error. V gene TRBV28 combines with J gene TRBJ2-7; 8 nucleotides line up with TRBD1. In germline, CDR1 is MDHEN, CDR2 SYDVKM. The CDR3 is made up of 14 amino acids. CDR3 DNA: TGTGTCAGCAGTTGGTCCGGGACAGGCTACGAGCAGTACTTC. Encoded protein: CVSSWSGTGYEQYF.

Points on this clonotype: A read error may account for a junction end that differs from germline. This chain links TRBV12-3 or TRBV12-4 with TRBJ2-1, with 7 nucleotides matching TRBD2. This CDR3 is 14 amino acids long. The CDR3 region has the DNA TGTGGCAGCAGTTTTAAGGGGCGGGAGAGTGAGCAGTTCTTC. Translation gives CGSSFKGRESEQFF.

CDR3 in DNA: TGTGCCAGCACCATAACCCCTTTAGGTTACAATGAGCAGTTCTTC. This codes for CASTITPLGYNEQFF. J is TRBJ2-1 and V is TRBV6-2 or TRBV6-3, with D hard to call. The germline CDR1 and CDR2 sequences are MNHEY and SVGEGT. Trimming left V 7 bases short and J 4 bases short, with 17 bases between. The CDR3 runs 15 residues.

Details on this clonotype: One end of the junction does not line up with germline, which may come from a read error. This chain uses TRBV12-3 or TRBV12-4 with TRBJ2-7, with D possibly being TRBD1 (6 bases). The CDR3 sequence is 14 residues long. CDR3 in DNA: TGTGGCAGCGCCAAGGGTGGACAGTTCTACGAGCAGTACTTC. It yields the protein CGSAKGGQFYEQYF.

Concerning this clonotype: A much larger clone differs by one base, so this may be a read error. The chain has TRBV6-2 or TRBV6-3 and TRBJ2-5, with 8 nucleotides matching TRBD1. J was trimmed by 4 bases and V by 8 bases; bases with no gene match: 15. The CDR3 spans 16 residues. Germline V gene sequence: CDR1 MNHEY, CDR2 SVGEGT. The CDR3 loop reads CASGSTPRTGRETQYF. The CDR3, as DNA: TGTGCCAGCGGTTCAACCCCCCGGACAGGGCGAGAGACCCAGTACTTC.

In this sample, this clonotype turned up a few times. The rearrangement links TRBV6-2 or TRBV6-3 to TRBJ2-7; D is possibly TRBD1 (5 bases). The CDR3 contains 14 residues. Germline CDR1 MNHEY, CDR2 SVGEGT. V was shortened by 5 bases and J by 0 bases, with 11 bases between the two germline ends. Written as DNA, the CDR3 is TGTGCCAGCAGTCGAATTGGGGCCTCCTACGAGCAGTACTTC. This encodes CASSRIGASYEQYF.

This clonotype occurred many times. This chain joins TRBV6-2 or TRBV6-3 and TRBJ2-1; weak D call: TRBD2 (5 bases). V lost 6 bases to trimming and J lost 0 bases, with 12 bases between them. CDR1 is MNHEY, CDR2 SVGEGT, per germline. The CDR3 totals 15 residues. The CDR3 nucleotides are TGTGCCAGCAGGCTACTAGGGATCTCCTACAATGAGCAGTTCTTC. Translated: CASRLLGISYNEQFF.

Notes on this clonotype: Lacking the conserved final phenylalanine or tryptophan, this CDR3 likely reflects a read error. This chain joins TRBV6-1 and TRBJ1-4; 7 bases agree with TRBD1. The CDR3 sequence is 13 residues long. CDR1 and CDR2 (germline): MNHNS, SASEGT. The ends lost 8 bases at V and 8 bases at J; junction bases unmatched: 8. The CDR3 region has the DNA TGTGCCAGCGCGGGACAGCATTTCGAAAAACTGTTTTCT. Its translation is CASAGQHFEKLFS.

As concerns this clonotype: An end of the junction differs from the germline gene, which may be a read error. V is TRBV4-2 and J is TRBJ2-1, with D possibly called TRBD1 or TRBD2 (5 bases each). The CDR3 totals 16 residues. Germline V gene sequence: CDR1 LGHNA, CDR2 YNFKEQ. As DNA, the CDR3 is TGTGCCAGCAGCAAAGATATCGGGGCCCCAGAAGATGAGCGGTTCTTC. It codes for CASSKDIGAPEDERFF.

The sample holds many counts of this clonotype. V gene TRBV29-1 combines with J gene TRBJ1-6, with TRBD1 identical over 7 bases. The germline V gene encodes CDR1 SQVTM and CDR2 ANQGSEA. Losses at the gene ends were 4 bases for V and 10 bases for J; bases not matched to a gene: 10. This CDR3 comprises 14 residues. The CDR3 nucleotides are TGCAGCGTTGGGGGGGACAGTAAGGGGTCACCCCTCCACTTT. Its protein product is CSVGGDSKGSPLHF.

Details on this clonotype: The junction departs from the called germline gene at one end, perhaps through a read error. This chain's CDR3 is CASNYSPYADTQYF. The CDR3 DNA reads as TGTGCCAGCAATTACTCCCCCTATGCAGATACGCAGTATTTT. The chain employs TRBV6-2 or TRBV6-3 and TRBJ2-3; no firm D call. The CDR3 consists of 14 residues. The germline gives CDR1 MNHEY, CDR2 SVGEGT.